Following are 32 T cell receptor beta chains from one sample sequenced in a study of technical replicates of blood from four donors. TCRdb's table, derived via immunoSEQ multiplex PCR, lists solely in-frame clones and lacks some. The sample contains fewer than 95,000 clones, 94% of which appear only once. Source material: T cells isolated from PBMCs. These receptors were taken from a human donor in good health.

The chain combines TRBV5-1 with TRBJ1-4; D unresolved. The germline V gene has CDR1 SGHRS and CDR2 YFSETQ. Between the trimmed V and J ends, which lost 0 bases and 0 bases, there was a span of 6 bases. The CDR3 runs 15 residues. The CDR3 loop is CASSLVGATNEKLFF. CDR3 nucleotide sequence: TGCGCCAGCAGCTTGGTTGGAGCAACTAATGAAAAACTGTTTTTT.

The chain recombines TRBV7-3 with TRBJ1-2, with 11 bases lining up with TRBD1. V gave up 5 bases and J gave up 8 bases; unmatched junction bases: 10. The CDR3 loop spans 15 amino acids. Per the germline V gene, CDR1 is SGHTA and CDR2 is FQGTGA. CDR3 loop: CASSPRTGGWSGYTF. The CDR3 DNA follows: TGTGCCAGCAGCCCCAGGACAGGGGGCTGGAGCGGCTACACCTTC. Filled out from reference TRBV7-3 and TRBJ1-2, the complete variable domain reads GAGVSQTPSNKVTEKGKYVELRCDPISGHTALYWYRQSLGQGPEFLIYFQGTGAADDSGLPNDRFFAVRPEGSVSTLKIQRTERGDSAVYLCASSPRTGGWSGYTFGSGTRLTVV.

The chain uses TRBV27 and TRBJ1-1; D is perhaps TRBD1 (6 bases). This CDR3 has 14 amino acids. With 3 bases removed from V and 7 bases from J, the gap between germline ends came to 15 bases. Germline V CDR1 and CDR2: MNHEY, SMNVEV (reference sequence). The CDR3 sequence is CASSFGGPSNEAFF. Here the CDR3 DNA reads TGTGCCAGCAGTTTTGGGGGCCCCTCAAATGAAGCTTTCTTT.

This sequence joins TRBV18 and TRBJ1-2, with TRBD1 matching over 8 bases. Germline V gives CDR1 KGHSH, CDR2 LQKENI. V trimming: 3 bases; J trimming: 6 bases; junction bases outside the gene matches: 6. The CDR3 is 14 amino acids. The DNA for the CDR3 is TGTGCCAGCTCACCTCCGGGACAGGCTCATGGCTACACCTTC. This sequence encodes CASSPPGQAHGYTF.

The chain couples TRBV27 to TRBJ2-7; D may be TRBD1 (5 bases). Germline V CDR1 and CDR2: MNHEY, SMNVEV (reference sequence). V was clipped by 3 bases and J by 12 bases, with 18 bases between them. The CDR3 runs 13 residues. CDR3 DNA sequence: TGTGCCAGCAGTTTGCTTCCGACAGCAGAGGCGTACTTC. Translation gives CASSLLPTAEAYF.

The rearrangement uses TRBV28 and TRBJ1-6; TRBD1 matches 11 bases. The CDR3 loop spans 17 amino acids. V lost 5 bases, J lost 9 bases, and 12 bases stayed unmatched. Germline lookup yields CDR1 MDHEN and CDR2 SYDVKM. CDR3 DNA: TGTGCCAGCAGTGGCGGGACAGGGGGTAGTTTAGGTTCACCCCTCCACTTT. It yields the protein CASSGGTGGSLGSPLHF.

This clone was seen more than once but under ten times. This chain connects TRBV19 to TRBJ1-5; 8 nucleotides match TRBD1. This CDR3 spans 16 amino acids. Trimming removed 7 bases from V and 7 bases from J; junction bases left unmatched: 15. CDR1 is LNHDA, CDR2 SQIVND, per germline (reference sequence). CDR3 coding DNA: TGTGCCAGTAATCGACAGGGGTACGGACCGAGGCAGCCCCAGCATTTT. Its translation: CASNRQGYGPRQPQHF.

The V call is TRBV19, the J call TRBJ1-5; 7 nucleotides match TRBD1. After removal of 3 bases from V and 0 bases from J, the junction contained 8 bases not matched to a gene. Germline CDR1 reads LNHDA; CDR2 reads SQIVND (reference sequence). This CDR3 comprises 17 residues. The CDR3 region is CASSILSTGPSNQPQHF. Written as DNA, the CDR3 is TGTGCCAGTAGTATTCTCTCGACAGGGCCTAGCAATCAGCCCCAGCATTTT.

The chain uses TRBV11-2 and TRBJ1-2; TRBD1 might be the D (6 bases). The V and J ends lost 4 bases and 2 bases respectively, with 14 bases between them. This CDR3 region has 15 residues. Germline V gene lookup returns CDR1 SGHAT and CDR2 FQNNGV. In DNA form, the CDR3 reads TGTGCCAGCAGCTCCACCACAGGGATCAACTATGGCTACACCTTC. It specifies CASSSTTGINYGYTF.

This CDR3 reads CASSRRTAYGYTF. CDR3 nucleotides: TGCGCCAGCAGCCGCCGGACAGCCTATGGCTACACCTTC. The chain couples TRBV5-1 to TRBJ1-2; perhaps TRBD1 as D (6 bases). The V gene lost 4 bases and the J gene lost 4 bases, with 11 bases spanning the gap. CDR1 and CDR2 (germline): SGHRS, YFSETQ. This CDR3 has 13 amino acids.

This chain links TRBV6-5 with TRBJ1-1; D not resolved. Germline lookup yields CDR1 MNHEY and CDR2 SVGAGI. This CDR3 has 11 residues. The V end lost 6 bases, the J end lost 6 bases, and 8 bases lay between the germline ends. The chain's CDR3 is CASRGAAEAFF. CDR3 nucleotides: TGTGCCAGCAGGGGTGCGGCTGAAGCTTTCTTT.

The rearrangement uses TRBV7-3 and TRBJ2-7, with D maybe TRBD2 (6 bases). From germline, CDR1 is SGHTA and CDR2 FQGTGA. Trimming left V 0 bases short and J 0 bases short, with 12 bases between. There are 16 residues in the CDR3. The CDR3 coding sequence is TGTGCCAGCAGCTTAACGGGGGGACCCTCCTCCTACGAGCAGTACTTC. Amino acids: CASSLTGGPSSYEQYF.

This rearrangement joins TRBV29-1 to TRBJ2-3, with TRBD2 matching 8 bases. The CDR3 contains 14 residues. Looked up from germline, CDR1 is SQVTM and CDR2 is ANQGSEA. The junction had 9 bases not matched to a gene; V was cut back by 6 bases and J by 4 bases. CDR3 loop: CSVAGRVRADTQYF. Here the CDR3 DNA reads TGCAGCGTGGCCGGGAGGGTTCGTGCAGATACGCAGTATTTT.

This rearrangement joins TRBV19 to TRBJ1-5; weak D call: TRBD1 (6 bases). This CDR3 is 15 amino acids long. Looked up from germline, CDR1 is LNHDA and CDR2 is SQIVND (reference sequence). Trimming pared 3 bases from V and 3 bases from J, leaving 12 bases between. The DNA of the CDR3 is TGTGCCAGTAGTATGGACAGCTCCGTCAATCAGCCCCAGCATTTT. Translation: CASSMDSSVNQPQHF. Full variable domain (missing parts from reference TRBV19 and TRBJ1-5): DGGITQSPKYLFRKEGQNVTLSCEQNLNHDAMYWYRQDPGQGLRLIYYSQIVNDFQKGDIAEGYSVSREKKESFPLTVTSAQKNPTAFYLCASSMDSSVNQPQHFGDGTRLSIL.

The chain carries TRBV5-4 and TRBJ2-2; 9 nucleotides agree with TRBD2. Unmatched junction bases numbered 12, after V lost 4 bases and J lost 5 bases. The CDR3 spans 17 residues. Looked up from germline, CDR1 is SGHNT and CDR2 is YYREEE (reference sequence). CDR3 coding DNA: TGTGCCAGCAGCCTATCTATAGCGGGAGTTGGAACCGGGGAGCTGTTTTTT. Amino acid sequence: CASSLSIAGVGTGELFF.

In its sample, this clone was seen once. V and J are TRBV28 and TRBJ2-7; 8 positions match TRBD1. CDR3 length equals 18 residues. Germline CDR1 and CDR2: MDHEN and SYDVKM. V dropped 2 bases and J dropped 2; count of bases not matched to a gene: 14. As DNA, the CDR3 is TGTGCCAGCAGTTTACTTCGGACAGGGTTTGAAGAGACCTACGAGCAGTACTTC. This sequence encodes CASSLLRTGFEETYEQYF.

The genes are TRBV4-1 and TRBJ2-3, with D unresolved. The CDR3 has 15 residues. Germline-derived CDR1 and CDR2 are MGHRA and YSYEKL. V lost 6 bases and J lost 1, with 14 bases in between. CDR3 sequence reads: CASRQPLDGTDTQYF. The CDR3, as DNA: TGCGCCAGCAGACAGCCACTCGATGGCACAGATACGCAGTATTTT.

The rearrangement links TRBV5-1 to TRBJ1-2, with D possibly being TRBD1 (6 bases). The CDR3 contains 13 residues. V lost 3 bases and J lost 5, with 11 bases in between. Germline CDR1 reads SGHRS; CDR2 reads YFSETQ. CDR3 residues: CASSSGQPYGYTF. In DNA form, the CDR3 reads TGCGCCAGCAGCTCCGGACAGCCTTATGGCTACACCTTC.

The CDR3 loop is CASSSDRVGTGELFF. The CDR3, as DNA: TGCGCCAGCAGCTCCGACAGGGTCGGTACCGGGGAGCTGTTTTTT. The chain has TRBV5-1 and TRBJ2-2, with 7 nucleotides matching TRBD1. Germline V gene lookup returns CDR1 SGHRS and CDR2 YFSETQ. Losses at the gene ends were 3 bases for V and 5 bases for J; bases not matched to a gene: 7. The CDR3 loop spans 15 amino acids.

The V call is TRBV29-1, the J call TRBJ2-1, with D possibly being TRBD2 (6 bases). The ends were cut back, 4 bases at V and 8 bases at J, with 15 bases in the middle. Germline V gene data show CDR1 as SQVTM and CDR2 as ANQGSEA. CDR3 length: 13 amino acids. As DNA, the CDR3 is TGCAGCGTTGGGGTTGGAGGGGCATATGAGCAGTTCTTC. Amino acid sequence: CSVGVGGAYEQFF.

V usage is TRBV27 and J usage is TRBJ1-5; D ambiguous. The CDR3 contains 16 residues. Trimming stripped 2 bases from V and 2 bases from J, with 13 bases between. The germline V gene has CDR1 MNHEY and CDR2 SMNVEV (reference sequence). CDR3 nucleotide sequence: TGTGCCAGCAGTTTAAGTTGGAGGGCCGGCAATCAGCCCCAGCATTTT. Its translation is CASSLSWRAGNQPQHF.

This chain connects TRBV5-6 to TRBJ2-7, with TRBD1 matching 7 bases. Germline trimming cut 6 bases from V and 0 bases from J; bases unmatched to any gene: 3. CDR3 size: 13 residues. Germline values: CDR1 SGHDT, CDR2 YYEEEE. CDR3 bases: TGTGCCAGCAAGGACAGGAGCTCCTACGAGCAGTACTTC. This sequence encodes CASKDRSSYEQYF.

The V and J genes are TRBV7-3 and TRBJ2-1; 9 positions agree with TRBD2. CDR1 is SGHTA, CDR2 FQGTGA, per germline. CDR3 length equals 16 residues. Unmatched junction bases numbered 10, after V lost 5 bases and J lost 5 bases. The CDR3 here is CASSPSGAGGHNEQFF. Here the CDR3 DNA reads TGTGCCAGCAGCCCGTCCGGGGCGGGGGGGCACAATGAGCAGTTCTTC.

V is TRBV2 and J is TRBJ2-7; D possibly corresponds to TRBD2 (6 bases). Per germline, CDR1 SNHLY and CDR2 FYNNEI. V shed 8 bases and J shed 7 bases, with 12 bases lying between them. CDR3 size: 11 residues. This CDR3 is CASGLLAEQYF. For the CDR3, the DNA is TGTGCCAGCGGCCTACTAGCTGAGCAGTACTTC.

As DNA, the CDR3 is TGTGCCAGCAGTGGCCGAGAGTATGGCTACACCTTC. Amino acids: CASSGREYGYTF. This rearrangement joins TRBV25-1 to TRBJ1-2; D gene ambiguous. The CDR3 is 12 amino acids. The germline V and J ends were trimmed by 4 bases and 5 bases, with 8 bases remaining between them. Per the germline V gene, CDR1 is MGHDK and CDR2 is SYGVNS.

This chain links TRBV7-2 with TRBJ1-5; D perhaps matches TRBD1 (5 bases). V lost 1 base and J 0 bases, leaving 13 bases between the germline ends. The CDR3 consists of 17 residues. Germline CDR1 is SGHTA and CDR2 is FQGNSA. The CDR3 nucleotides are TGTGCCAGCAGCTTAGGCCTAGACAGTCATAGCAATCAGCCCCAGCATTTT. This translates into CASSLGLDSHSNQPQHF. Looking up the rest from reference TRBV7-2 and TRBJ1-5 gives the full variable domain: GAGVSQSPSNKVTEKGKDVELRCDPISGHTALYWYRQSLGQGLEFLIYFQGNSAPDKSGLPSDRFSAERTGGSVSTLTIQRTQQEDSAVYLCASSLGLDSHSNQPQHFGDGTRLSIL.

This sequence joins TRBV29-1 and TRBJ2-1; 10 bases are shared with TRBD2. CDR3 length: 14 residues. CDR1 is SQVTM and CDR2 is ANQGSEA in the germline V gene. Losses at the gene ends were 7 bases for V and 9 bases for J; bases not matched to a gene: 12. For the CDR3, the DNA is TGCAGCGGTGTAAGCGGGAGGGGTGGGCCTGAGCAGTTCTTC. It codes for CSGVSGRGGPEQFF.

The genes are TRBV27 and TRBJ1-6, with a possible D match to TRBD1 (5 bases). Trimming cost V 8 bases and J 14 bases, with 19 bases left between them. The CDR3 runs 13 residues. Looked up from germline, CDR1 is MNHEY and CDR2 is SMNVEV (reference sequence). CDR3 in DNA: TGTGCCAGCTCTCCCCGACGGGGGTCCACCCTCCACTTT. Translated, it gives CASSPRRGSTLHF.

In DNA form, the CDR3 reads TGTGCCATCAGTGATATAGTGGGGACAGGCAACTCTGGGGCCAACGTCCTGACTTTC. Residues: CAISDIVGTGNSGANVLTF. This chain uses TRBV10-3 with TRBJ2-6; the match to TRBD1 covers 8 bases. The CDR3 totals 19 residues. Losses at the gene ends were 3 bases for V and 0 bases for J; bases not matched to a gene: 10. Germline CDR1 ENHRY, CDR2 SYGVKD.

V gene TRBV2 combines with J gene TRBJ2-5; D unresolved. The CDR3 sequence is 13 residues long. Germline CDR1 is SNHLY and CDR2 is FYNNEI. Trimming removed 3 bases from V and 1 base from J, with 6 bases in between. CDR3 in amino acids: CASSDVGQETQYF. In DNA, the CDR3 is TGTGCCAGCAGTGATGTCGGCCAAGAGACCCAGTACTTC.

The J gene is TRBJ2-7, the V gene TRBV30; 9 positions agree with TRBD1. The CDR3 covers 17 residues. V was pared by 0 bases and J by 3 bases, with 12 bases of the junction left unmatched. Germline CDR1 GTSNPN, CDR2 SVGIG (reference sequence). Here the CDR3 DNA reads TGTGCCTGGAGTGTAGGCCTTCCGGGACAGGGAAACTACGAGCAGTACTTC. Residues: CAWSVGLPGQGNYEQYF.

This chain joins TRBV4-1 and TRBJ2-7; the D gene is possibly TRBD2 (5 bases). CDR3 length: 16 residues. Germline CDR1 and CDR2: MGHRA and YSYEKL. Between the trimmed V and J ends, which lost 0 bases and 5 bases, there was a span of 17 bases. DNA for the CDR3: TGCGCCAGCAGCCAAGATCGAGGGATGGCGCGCGACGAGCAGTACTTC. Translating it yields CASSQDRGMARDEQYF.